Listed below are T cell receptor beta chains from one sample, sequenced in a study of CD8+ T cells in alopecia areata. Libraries were prepared by immunoSEQ multiplex PCR; TCRdb keeps only in-frame clonotypes and omits some of them. The sample has almost 250,000 clones; less than 80% are singletons. The material was CD4+ T cells sorted from blood, obtained at week 0. The receptor source for this set is a human donor with alopecia areata. Both conserved end residues are part of each CDR3. The D gene is left open where the match is weak. Size is stated for part of the rows, as once, few or many counts, or as a class when the clone is expanded.

j_gene	abundance	v_gene	d_gene	CDR3aa	CDR3nt
TRBJ1-2	.	TRBV2	.	CASSTGNHGYTF	TGTGCCAGCAGTACAGGGAACCATGGCTACACCTTC
TRBJ2-6	.	TRBV5-1	.	CASSLTGANVLTF	TGCGCCAGCAGCTTGACTGGGGCCAACGTCCTGACTTTC
TRBJ2-7	.	TRBV7-6	.	CASSLALRVGEQYF	TGTGCCAGCAGCTTAGCCCTCAGGGTGGGGGAGCAGTACTTC
TRBJ2-4	.	TRBV30	TRBD2	CAGTGGNIQYF	TGTGCCGGTACGGGGGGAAACATTCAGTACTTC
TRBJ2-2	.	TRBV15	TRBD1	CATSKGQVNGELFF	TGTGCCACCAGCAAAGGACAGGTCAACGGGGAGCTGTTTTTT
TRBJ1-5	.	TRBV4-2	TRBD1	CASSPRPGTGNSNQPQHF	TGTGCCAGCAGCCCACGTCCCGGGACAGGGAATAGCAATCAGCCCCAGCATTTT
TRBJ2-7	few	TRBV29-1	TRBD2	CSVEASAGGFYEQYF	TGCAGCGTTGAAGCGTCAGCGGGGGGGTTCTACGAGCAGTACTTC
TRBJ2-1	.	TRBV19	.	CASSPGPSYNEQFF	TGTGCCAGTAGCCCAGGGCCCTCCTACAATGAGCAGTTCTTC
TRBJ2-1	few	TRBV7-3	TRBD1	CASSPNGQGAGEQFF	TGTGCCAGCAGCCCAAACGGACAGGGGGCTGGGGAGCAGTTCTTC
TRBJ2-1	few	TRBV30	TRBD2	CAWSTGLVGNEQFF	TGTGCCTGGAGTACGGGACTAGTCGGCAATGAGCAGTTCTTC
TRBJ2-3	.	TRBV7-6	.	CASSLAGPGPDTQYF	TGTGCCAGCAGCTTAGCGGGACCCGGGCCAGATACGCAGTATTTT
TRBJ1-2	.	TRBV7-9	.	CASSLGGEGSDGYTF	TGTGCCAGCAGCTTGGGAGGAGAAGGCTCGGATGGCTACACCTTC
TRBJ1-2	.	TRBV29-1	.	CSVEGRSPIGANYGYTF	TGCAGCGTTGAAGGTCGGTCTCCGATAGGGGCTAACTATGGCTACACCTTC
TRBJ1-1	.	TRBV2	.	CASLRFPNTEAFF	TGTGCCAGCCTCAGGTTCCCGAACACTGAAGCTTTCTTT
TRBJ2-5	.	TRBV5-1	.	CASSLEDYRGRETQYF	TGCGCCAGCAGCTTGGAAGACTACAGAGGGCGAGAGACCCAGTACTTC
TRBJ1-6	.	TRBV30	.	CAWSVGRSNSPLHF	TGTGCCTGGAGTGTAGGCCGATCAAATTCACCCCTCCACTTT
TRBJ1-5	.	TRBV30	.	CAWSTRGVQPQHF	TGTGCCTGGAGTACAAGGGGGGTTCAGCCCCAGCATTTT
TRBJ1-4	.	TRBV30	TRBD1	CAWSVRQGANEKLFF	TGTGCCTGGAGTGTACGACAGGGGGCTAATGAAAAACTGTTTTTT
TRBJ2-5	once	TRBV29-1	TRBD1	CSVEQGAETQYF	TGCAGCGTTGAACAGGGGGCAGAGACCCAGTACTTC
TRBJ2-1	once	TRBV6-5	TRBD1	CASRGTGGSNEQFF	TGTGCCAGTAGGGGGACAGGGGGTTCCAATGAGCAGTTCTTC
TRBJ2-5	.	TRBV27	.	CASSLAGRETQYF	TGTGCCAGCAGTTTAGCAGGGCGGGAGACCCAGTACTTC
TRBJ2-1	few	TRBV4-1	.	CASSQVDLGFSHNEQFF	TGCGCCAGCAGCCAAGTTGACCTGGGGTTCTCCCACAATGAGCAGTTCTTC
TRBJ1-5	.	TRBV18	.	CASSPVPDSNQPQHF	TGTGCCAGCTCACCCGTTCCGGATAGCAATCAGCCCCAGCATTTT
TRBJ1-5	.	TRBV10-3	.	CAISDRDDQPQHF	TGTGCCATCAGTGACAGGGACGATCAGCCCCAGCATTTT
TRBJ1-5	.	TRBV29-1	.	CSVQTGDNQPQHF	TGCAGCGTACAAACAGGAGACAATCAGCCCCAGCATTTT
TRBJ2-1	few	TRBV29-1	TRBD2	CSGGLAGGHTEQFF	TGCAGCGGTGGACTAGCGGGGGGCCACACTGAGCAGTTCTTC
TRBJ1-1	.	TRBV29-1	TRBD1	CSVNRGNTEAFF	TGCAGCGTCAACAGGGGGAACACTGAAGCTTTCTTT
TRBJ1-5	.	TRBV15	.	CATSRGGRDQPQHF	TGTGCCACCAGCAGAGGAGGGCGCGATCAGCCCCAGCATTTT
TRBJ1-5	.	TRBV2	.	CASSVLGDQPQHF	TGTGCCAGCAGTGTGCTCGGGGACCAGCCCCAGCATTTT
TRBJ1-5	.	TRBV12-5	.	CASGLVASNQPQHF	TGTGCTAGTGGTTTGGTTGCTAGCAATCAGCCCCAGCATTTT
TRBJ1-1	.	TRBV12-5	.	CASGSGTSNTEALF	TGTGCTAGTGGTTCGGGGACATCGAACACTGAAGCTCTCTTT
TRBJ2-6	.	TRBV29-1	.	CSVESPAGANVLTF	TGCAGCGTTGAAAGTCCTGCTGGGGCCAACGTCCTGACTTTC
TRBJ2-2	.	TRBV10-3	TRBD2	CASAAANSGGITGELFF	TGTGCCTCCGCCGCGGCCAACAGCGGGGGGATTACCGGGGAGCTGTTTTTT
TRBJ2-1	.	TRBV2	.	CASRDLANEQFF	TGTGCCAGCCGTGACCTAGCCAATGAGCAGTTCTTC
TRBJ2-1	few	TRBV11-2	TRBD2	CASSLALAGHEQFF	TGTGCCAGCAGCTTAGCCTTAGCGGGGCATGAGCAGTTCTTC
TRBJ2-5	.	TRBV7-3	.	CASSPRHSLGGTQYF	TGTGCCAGCAGCCCCCGACACAGTCTGGGCGGGACCCAGTACTTC
TRBJ2-7	.	TRBV18	.	CASSPTYEQYF	TGTGCCAGCTCCCCGACTTACGAGCAGTACTTC
TRBJ2-2	.	TRBV16	.	CASSQASSYTGELFF	TGTGCCAGCAGCCAAGCCTCCAGCTACACCGGGGAGCTGTTTTTT
TRBJ2-5	few	TRBV6-5	TRBD2	CASSYNGGAGTQYF	TGTGCCAGCAGTTACAACGGGGGGGCCGGGACCCAGTACTTC
TRBJ2-7	.	TRBV4-1	TRBD1	CASSQPWTGGPYEQYF	TGCGCCAGCAGCCAACCTTGGACAGGGGGTCCCTACGAGCAGTACTTC
TRBJ2-5	.	TRBV7-7	.	CASSLGASAQETQYF	TGTGCTAGCAGCTTAGGGGCTAGCGCTCAAGAGACCCAGTACTTC
TRBJ2-1	.	TRBV30	TRBD2	CAWSGTSGNYNEQFF	TGTGCCTGGAGTGGGACTAGCGGGAACTACAATGAGCAGTTCTTC